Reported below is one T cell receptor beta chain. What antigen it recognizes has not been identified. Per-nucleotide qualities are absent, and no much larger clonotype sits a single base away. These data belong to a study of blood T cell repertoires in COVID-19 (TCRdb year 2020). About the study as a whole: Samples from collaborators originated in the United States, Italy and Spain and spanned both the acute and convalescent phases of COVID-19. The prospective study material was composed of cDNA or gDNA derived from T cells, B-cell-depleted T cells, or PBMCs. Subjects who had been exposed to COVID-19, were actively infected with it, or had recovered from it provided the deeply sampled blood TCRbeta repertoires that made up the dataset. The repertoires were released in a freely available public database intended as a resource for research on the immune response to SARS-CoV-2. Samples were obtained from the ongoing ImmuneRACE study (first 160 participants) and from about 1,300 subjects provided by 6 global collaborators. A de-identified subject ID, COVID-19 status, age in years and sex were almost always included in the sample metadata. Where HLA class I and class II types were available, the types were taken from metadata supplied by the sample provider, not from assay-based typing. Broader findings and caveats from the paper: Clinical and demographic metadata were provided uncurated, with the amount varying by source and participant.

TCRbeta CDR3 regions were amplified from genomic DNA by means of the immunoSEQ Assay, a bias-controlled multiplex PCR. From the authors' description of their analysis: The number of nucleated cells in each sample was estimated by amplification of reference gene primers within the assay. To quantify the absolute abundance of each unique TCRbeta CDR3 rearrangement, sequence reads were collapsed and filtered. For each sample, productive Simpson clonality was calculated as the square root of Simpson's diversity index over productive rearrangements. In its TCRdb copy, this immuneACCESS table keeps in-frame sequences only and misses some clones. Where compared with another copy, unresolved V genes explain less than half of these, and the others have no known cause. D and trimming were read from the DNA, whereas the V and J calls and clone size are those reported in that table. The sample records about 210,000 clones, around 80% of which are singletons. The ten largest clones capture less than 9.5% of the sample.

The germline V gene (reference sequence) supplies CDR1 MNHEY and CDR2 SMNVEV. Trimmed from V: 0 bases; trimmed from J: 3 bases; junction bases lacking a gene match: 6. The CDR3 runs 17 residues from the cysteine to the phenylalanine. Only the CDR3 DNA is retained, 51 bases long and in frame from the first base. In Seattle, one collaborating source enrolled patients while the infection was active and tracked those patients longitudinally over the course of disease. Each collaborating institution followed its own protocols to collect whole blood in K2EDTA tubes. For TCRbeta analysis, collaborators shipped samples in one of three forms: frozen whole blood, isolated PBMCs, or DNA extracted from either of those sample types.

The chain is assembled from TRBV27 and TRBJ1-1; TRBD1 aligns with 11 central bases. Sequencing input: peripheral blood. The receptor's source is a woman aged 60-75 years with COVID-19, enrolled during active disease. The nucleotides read TGTGCCAGCAGTTTATCGATGGGGGACAGGGGGTACACTGAAGCTTTCTTT. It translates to CASSLSMGDRGYTEAFF.